Listed below are T cell receptor beta chains from one sample, sequenced in a study of STAT5B mutations in CD4+ large granular lymphocyte leukemia. Sequenced by immunoSEQ multiplex PCR; TCRdb stores in-frame clones only, minus some. Of some 34,000 clones detected, 76% appear once; the ten largest clones hold over 6%. The specimen was CD4+ T cells from blood buffy coats. The origin of the receptors is a human donor in good health. Each CDR3 is given without its conserved first and last residue.

TRBV5-1,TRBJ2-7,ASSLAAQAHEQY
TRBV2,TRBJ2-2,ASSEAGLAGTGELF
TRBV19,TRBJ2-1,ASSAVDRGFNEQF
TRBV7-2,TRBJ1-6,ASSLGSLKTLH
TRBV5-1,TRBJ2-5,ASSLGSYQETQY
TRBV11-3,TRBJ2-7,ASSPQGTSYEQY
TRBV5-1,TRBJ1-5,ASRGNQPQH
TRBV10-1,TRBJ2-2,ASSESYSGHTGELF
TRBV19,TRBJ1-1,ASSVGRGRAEAF
TRBV7-2,TRBJ2-3,ASSFAGTSGTDTQY
TRBV7-9,TRBJ2-3,ASSLRQRDTQY
TRBV6-6,TRBJ1-4,ASSYGRWEKLF
TRBV27,TRBJ2-1,ASSRRTGGSYNEQF
TRBV7-2,TRBJ2-6,ASRDPAGRGSGANVLT
TRBV7-9,TRBJ2-1,ASSMASGTRDEQF
TRBV5-8,TRBJ1-3,ASSGGQGNTIY
TRBV11-3,TRBJ2-5,ASSPASTARETQY
TRBV7-9,TRBJ1-6,ASRGVGSSYNSPLH
TRBV5-1,TRBJ2-1,ASSLAGDRNNEQF
TRBV5-1,TRBJ2-2,ASTGLAGEAGELF
TRBV7-2,TRBJ1-2,ASSLGRDRNKGYT
TRBV5-1,TRBJ2-5,ASSFGPGNQETQY
TRBV10-2,TRBJ2-7,ASSSSSGGVGEQY
TRBV29-1,TRBJ1-1,SVEKGVNTEAF
TRBV7-2,TRBJ2-2,ASSLHRTGELF
TRBV29-1,TRBJ2-1,SVVWTSGRALWSNEQF
TRBV7-2,TRBJ2-3,ASRSFAGGFSTDTQY
TRBV2,TRBJ2-4,ASRDQNRYF
TRBV4-1,TRBJ1-1,ASSPEDRLAGAF
TRBV7-6,TRBJ2-3,ASSFMTGPTDTQY
TRBV15,TRBJ2-1,ATSRQLGNEQF
TRBV5-4,TRBJ1-4,ASSLATNEKLF
TRBV7-2,TRBJ2-6,ASSSGGPTSGANVLT
TRBV7-3,TRBJ1-2,ASSLGRNYGYT
TRBV5-1,TRBJ2-1,ASSFVVAGGPWNEQF